One and the same sample provided the 22 T cell receptor beta chains below, sequenced in a study of blood T cell repertoires in COVID-19. TCRdb's copy holds only in-frame clones and misses some; the assay was immunoSEQ multiplex PCR. This table has 400,000 or so clones, about 90% appearing once. The source material was peripheral blood. The receptor source for this set is a man between 18 and 35 years old with COVID-19, enrolled during active disease.

This rearrangement joins TRBV3-1 (or the pseudogene TRBV3-2) to TRBJ1-5; possibly TRBD1 for D (6 bases). Per germline, CDR1 LGHDT and CDR2 YNNKEL (reference sequence). Trimming pared 1 base from V and 3 bases from J, leaving 19 bases between. CDR3 size: 18 residues. In nucleotides, the CDR3 is TGTGCCAGCAGCCAAGGTCAGAGGCAGGGACAACTCAATCAGCCCCAGCATTTT. The encoded protein is CASSQGQRQGQLNQPQHF.

This sequence joins TRBV7-9 and TRBJ1-3; D may be TRBD1 (5 bases). Germline CDR1 and CDR2: SEHNR and FQNEAQ (reference sequence). This CDR3 region has 15 residues. V lost 6 bases to trimming and J lost 4 bases, with 16 bases between them. CDR3 coding DNA: TGTGCCAGCAGTTTCCTAGGGGATAGCGGAAACACCATATATTTT. Its translation: CASSFLGDSGNTIYF.

V is TRBV19 and J is TRBJ1-6, with 10 bases fitting TRBD1. Germline V gene sequence: CDR1 LNHDA, CDR2 SQIVND (reference sequence). The CDR3 loop spans 17 amino acids. J was trimmed by 6 bases and V by 6 bases; bases with no gene match: 11. CDR3 bases: TGTGCCAGTAGGAAAAGATCGGGGACAGGGGTTAATTCACCCCTCCACTTT. Translating gives CASRKRSGTGVNSPLHF.

The rearrangement links TRBV3-1 (or the pseudogene TRBV3-2) to TRBJ1-6; D possibly corresponds to TRBD1 (5 bases). Trimming left V 0 bases short and J 4 bases short, with 10 bases between. The germline V gene encodes CDR1 LGHDT and CDR2 YNNKEL (reference sequence). The CDR3 runs 16 residues. The CDR3 DNA reads TGTGCCAGCAGCCAAGACAGGGCCCCGTATAATTCACCCCTCCACTTT. Translated: CASSQDRAPYNSPLHF.

This clone was counted a single time. This chain connects TRBV3-1 (or the pseudogene TRBV3-2) to TRBJ1-1, with 10 positions matching TRBD1. The CDR3 runs to 15 residues. V lost 4 bases, J lost 5 bases, and 7 bases stayed unmatched. CDR1 and CDR2 from the germline V gene are LGHDT and YNNKEL (reference sequence). CDR3: CASSPGDRGLTEAFF. CDR3 sequence (DNA): TGTGCCAGCAGCCCCGGGGACAGGGGTCTTACTGAAGCTTTCTTT.

The chain combines TRBV6-5 with TRBJ2-6, with D maybe TRBD1 (6 bases). Germline V gives CDR1 MNHEY, CDR2 SVGAGI. The germline V and J ends were trimmed by 7 bases and 4 bases, with 14 bases remaining between them. This CDR3 is built from 15 residues. The CDR3 here is CASKPTGSGANVLTF. In nucleotides, the CDR3 is TGTGCCAGCAAACCTACAGGGTCCGGGGCCAACGTCCTGACTTTC.

J is TRBJ2-3 and V is TRBV19; D might be TRBD2 (7 bases). The ends were cut back, 10 bases at V and 5 bases at J, with 16 bases in the middle. The CDR3 length is 13 residues. CDR1 and CDR2 from the germline V gene are LNHDA and SQIVND (reference sequence). CDR3 nucleotides: TGTGCCACGAACGGGGGGCAAATAGATACGCAGTATTTT. The encoded protein is CATNGGQIDTQYF. The full variable domain, completed using reference TRBV19 and TRBJ2-3, is DGGITQSPKYLFRKEGQNVTLSCEQNLNHDAMYWYRQDPGQGLRLIYYSQIVNDFQKGDIAEGYSVSREKKESFPLTVTSAQKNPTAFYLCATNGGQIDTQYFGPGTRLTVL.

This chain links TRBV12-3 or TRBV12-4 with TRBJ1-1; 9 bases are a match to TRBD1. This CDR3 spans 13 amino acids. V dropped 6 bases and J dropped 4; count of bases not matched to a gene: 3. As DNA, the CDR3 is TGTGCCAGCAGGGGACAGGGATTCACTGAAGCTTTCTTT. Its translation: CASRGQGFTEAFF.

J is TRBJ1-4 and V is TRBV9; weak D call: TRBD1 (5 bases). The length of the CDR3 is 16 residues. CDR1 is SGDLS, CDR2 YYNGEE, per germline. V was cut by 4 bases and J by 2 bases, with 15 bases left in between. CDR3 sequence (DNA): TGTGCCAGCAGCCCAGGGTGGGCGGGGACTAATGAAAAACTGTTTTTT. Amino acid sequence: CASSPGWAGTNEKLFF.

Worth noting for this clone: Different DNA sequences within this sample yield the same CDR3. The rearrangement uses TRBV5-1 and TRBJ2-7; D may be TRBD1 (6 bases). The CDR3 consists of 13 residues. Germline CDR1 and CDR2: SGHRS and YFSETQ. Deletions cut 3 bases from V and 1 base from J, with 8 bases between. CDR3 nucleotide sequence: TGCGCCAGCAGCTCACAGGGTTCCTACGAGCAGTACTTC. Translation gives CASSSQGSYEQYF.

This clone occurred a few times. This chain joins TRBV10-3 and TRBJ1-3, with 9 bases aligning to TRBD1. The germline V gene encodes CDR1 ENHRY and CDR2 SYGVKD. Trimming took 10 bases from V and 3 from J; bases not matched to a gene: 7. This CDR3 contains 14 residues. The CDR3 nucleotides read TGTGCCAGCTGGACAGGGGAGGGTGGAAACACCATATATTTT. Its translation: CASWTGEGGNTIYF.

The rearrangement joins TRBV6-1 to TRBJ2-3; 8 bases match TRBD1. This CDR3 comprises 17 residues. After removal of 3 bases from V and 5 bases from J, the junction contained 13 bases not matched to a gene. CDR1 MNHNS and CDR2 SASEGT come from the germline V gene. The CDR3 is CASSDQTGAVFVDTQYF. The CDR3 DNA follows: TGTGCCAGCAGTGACCAGACAGGGGCTGTTTTCGTAGATACGCAGTATTTT.

CDR3 nucleotides: TGTGCCAGCAGTCCCGGGACAGGGGGGGAAGCTTTCTTT. It is translated as CASSPGTGGEAFF. This chain links TRBV12-3 or TRBV12-4 with TRBJ1-1, with 11 bases fitting TRBD1. The trim removed 5 bases at V and 8 bases at J, leaving 4 bases unmatched. The length of the CDR3 is 13 residues.

V is TRBV15 and J is TRBJ2-7; tentative D call: TRBD1 (6 bases). Germline loops: CDR1 LNHNV, CDR2 YYDKDF (reference sequence). This CDR3 is 13 amino acids long. With 0 bases removed from V and 12 bases from J, the gap between germline ends came to 15 bases. The CDR3 region has the DNA TGTGCCACCAGCAGAGACACCCTACAGGGCCTGTACTTC. Translating it yields CATSRDTLQGLYF.

The chain recombines TRBV18 with TRBJ2-5; D is possibly TRBD2 (5 bases). V was shortened by 1 base and J by 5 bases, with 8 bases between the two germline ends. Looked up from germline, CDR1 is KGHSH and CDR2 is LQKENI. This CDR3 is built from 13 residues. CDR3: CASSPLERETQYF. The CDR3 DNA follows: TGTGCCAGCTCACCACTTGAGCGGGAGACCCAGTACTTC.

This CDR3 is CASSTEPGLAGDTQYF. CDR3 in DNA: TGTGCCAGTAGTACAGAACCGGGACTAGCGGGGGATACGCAGTATTTT. This chain links TRBV19 with TRBJ2-3; TRBD2 matches at 13 bases. From germline, CDR1 is LNHDA and CDR2 SQIVND (reference sequence). Unmatched junction bases numbered 7, after V lost 4 bases and J lost 6 bases. The CDR3 has 16 amino acids.

The V and J genes are TRBV28 and TRBJ2-7; 7 nucleotides line up with TRBD1. Trimming took 4 bases from V and 2 from J; bases not matched to a gene: 8. This CDR3 comprises 15 residues. The V gene's germline CDR1 is MDHEN and CDR2 SYDVKM. CDR3 DNA sequence: TGTGCCAGCAGTTCTCGCCCGACAGGGACCTACGAGCAGTACTTC. Encoded protein: CASSSRPTGTYEQYF.

The chain joins TRBV27 to TRBJ2-3; 10 bases fit TRBD1. Germline values: CDR1 MNHEY, CDR2 SMNVEV (reference sequence). CDR3 size: 14 residues. With 6 bases clipped from V and 3 bases from J, the junction kept 3 bases outside the gene matches. The CDR3 nucleotides are TGTGCCAGCAGAGGGACAGGGGATACAGATACGCAGTATTTT. The encoded protein is CASRGTGDTDTQYF.

J is TRBJ2-1 and V is TRBV12-3 or TRBV12-4, with 8 bases identical to TRBD2. J was trimmed by 9 bases and V by 7 bases; bases with no gene match: 8. The CDR3 totals 13 residues. The CDR3 coding sequence is TGTGCCAGCACACCGGGACTAGTGCCTGAGCAGTTCTTC. It encodes CASTPGLVPEQFF.

The J gene is TRBJ2-3, the V gene TRBV5-1, with TRBD2 matching 7 bases. After removal of 6 bases from V and 0 bases from J, the junction contained 10 bases not matched to a gene. This CDR3 contains 16 residues. Germline CDR1 reads SGHRS; CDR2 reads YFSETQ. This CDR3 reads CASTREAQTSTDTQYF. CDR3 in DNA: TGCGCCAGCACCCGGGAGGCCCAAACTAGCACAGATACGCAGTATTTT. Full variable domain (outside the CDR3, taken from reference TRBV5-1 and TRBJ2-3): KAGVTQTPRYLIKTRGQQVTLSCSPISGHRSVSWYQQTPGQGLQFLFEYFSETQRNKGNFPGRFSGRQFSNSRSEMNVSTLELGDSALYLCASTREAQTSTDTQYFGPGTRLTVL.

This clone was detected once. Other DNA sequences in this specimen translate into the identical CDR3. The chain uses TRBV3-1 (or the pseudogene TRBV3-2) and TRBJ2-1; weak D call: TRBD1 (6 bases). V was clipped by 4 bases and J by 7 bases, with 8 bases between them. Per germline, CDR1 LGHDT and CDR2 YNNKEL (reference sequence). There are 12 residues in the CDR3. The CDR3, as DNA: TGTGCCAGCAGCCGAACAGGGAATGAGCAGTTCTTC. It codes for CASSRTGNEQFF.

The V gene is TRBV5-1, the J gene TRBJ1-6; D gene ambiguous. Germline values: CDR1 SGHRS, CDR2 YFSETQ. The V end lost 0 bases, the J end lost 11 bases, and 12 bases lay between the germline ends. The CDR3 is 14 residues long. The CDR3 spells CASSLEARGAPLHF. The CDR3 bases are TGCGCCAGCAGCTTGGAGGCGCGGGGTGCACCCCTCCACTTT.